This is a list of T cell receptor beta chains from one sample in a study of identical twins' blood T cells. Each CDR3 protein gets one entry after TCRdb re-called the 5' RACE reads with MiXCR. In the table there are 300,000 to 450,000 distinct CDR3 sequences, over 25% of which are singletons. Sequenced: PBMCs. Receptors originate from a woman between 18 and 50 years old in good health. Both conserved end residues are part of each CDR3. The D gene is left open where the match is weak. Rows give clone size only sometimes, using once, few, many, or a class for an expanded clone.

V gene	clone size	J gene	D gene	CDR3 DNA	CDR3 protein
TRBV20-1	.	TRBJ1-5	.	TGCAGTGCTTTTCATGGTGGGGGAAATCAGCCCCAGCATTTT	CSAFHGGGNQPQHF
TRBV6-1	.	TRBJ1-5	.	TGTGCCAGCAGTGACGGGCAGTCACATCAGCAGCCCCAGCATTTT	CASSDGQSHQQPQHF
TRBV20-1	few	TRBJ2-1	.	TGCAGTGCTCCTCAGGGAGGAGCGGGCTACAATGAGCAGTTCTTC	CSAPQGGAGYNEQFF
TRBV13	.	TRBJ1-1	TRBD1	TGTGCCAGCAGCTTGGGACAGAACATGAACACTGAAGCTTTCTTT	CASSLGQNMNTEAFF
TRBV29-1	many	TRBJ1-2	.	TGCAGCGTTGAAGAAAGCAGGGGATACTATGGCTACACCTTC	CSVEESRGYYGYTF
TRBV7-2	.	TRBJ2-1	.	TGTGCCAGCAGCTTAGTTGTAGCGGACTACAATGAGCAGTTCTTC	CASSLVVADYNEQFF
TRBV11-2	.	TRBJ1-2	TRBD1	TGTGCCAGCAGCGCCAGGGGGGGTGTTCCTAACTATGGCTACACCTTC	CASSARGGVPNYGYTF
TRBV5-6	once	TRBJ1-5	.	TGTGCCAGCAGCCTAAACGGGGGTCAGCCCCAGCATTTT	CASSLNGGQPQHF
TRBV20-1	.	TRBJ1-5	TRBD1	TGCAGTGCTAGAGTGAGCGGGACAGACTCCAATCAGCCCCAGCATTTT	CSARVSGTDSNQPQHF
TRBV6-5	.	TRBJ2-7	TRBD2	TGTGCCAGCAGTTACCTAGCTAGCGGCTACGAGCAGTACTTC	CASSYLASGYEQYF
TRBV19	few	TRBJ2-2	TRBD1	TGTGCCACCACAGACAGGGGTGACACCGGGGAGCTGTTTTTT	CATTDRGDTGELFF
TRBV7-9	.	TRBJ2-3	TRBD2	TGTGCCAGCAGCCACGGACTAGCGGGGCGCACAGATACGCAGTATTTT	CASSHGLAGRTDTQYF
TRBV6-4	.	TRBJ2-2	.	TGTGCCAGCATCCGAGAACCAGGCACCGGGGAGCTGTTTTTT	CASIREPGTGELFF
TRBV7-2	.	TRBJ2-7	.	TGTGCCAGCAGCTTATCGGTTCAGGGCGAGCAGTACTTC	CASSLSVQGEQYF
TRBV29-1	many	TRBJ1-1	.	TGCAGCGCCTTCATGAACACTGAAGCTTTCTTT	CSAFMNTEAFF
TRBV27	many	TRBJ1-1	.	TGTGCCAGCAGGCCCGACTTAAAGGGGTTGGGCACTGAAGCTTTCTTT	CASRPDLKGLGTEAFF
TRBV15	.	TRBJ1-1	.	TGTGCCACCAGCAGAGATCTCTGGACTGAAGCTTTCTTT	CATSRDLWTEAFF
TRBV29-1	.	TRBJ2-3	TRBD1	TGCAGCGGTGGACAGGCCCTAGATACGCAGTATTTT	CSGGQALDTQYF
TRBV29-1	.	TRBJ2-1	TRBD2	TGCAGCGTGGGGGGACTAACCTACTCCTACAATGAGCAGTTCTTC	CSVGGLTYSYNEQFF
TRBV7-9	many	TRBJ1-1	.	TGTGCCAGCAGCTTAGGGGGTGGCACTGAAGCTTTCTTT	CASSLGGGTEAFF